Below, 24 T cell receptor beta chains from the same sample are listed, as sequenced in a study of CD8+CD57+ T cells in acquired aplastic anemia. By flow cytometry, patients selected for sequencing had shown an expansion of CD8+CD57+ cells. Genomic DNA templated the TCR beta VDJ and CDR3 profiling. TCRdb re-called the reads with MiXCR, one entry per CDR3 protein. The sample shows around 170,000 distinct CDR3 sequences, 48% of them seen only once. The sample taken for sequencing was sorted CD4+, CD8+, or CD8+CD57+ T cells (not recorded which) from PBMCs. These receptors were taken from a human donor with aplastic anemia.

This clonotype came up a few times. The chain employs TRBV10-3 and TRBJ2-1, with 10 bases lining up with TRBD2. The CDR3 runs 15 residues. Germline V gene sequence: CDR1 ENHRY, CDR2 SYGVKD. The junction had 12 bases not matched to a gene; V was cut back by 6 bases and J by 10 bases. The CDR3 nucleotides are TGTGCCATCAGCTCTGGAGCTAGCGGGAGTGAAGAGCAGTTCTTC. It encodes CAISSGASGSEEQFF.

The chain combines TRBV4-1 with TRBJ1-2, with unresolved D. The CDR3 is 14 amino acids. The V gene's germline CDR1 is MGHRA and CDR2 YSYEKL. V lost 3 bases to trimming and J lost 0 bases, with 8 bases between them. The CDR3 DNA reads as TGCGCCAGCAGCCACGCCGGGCCTAACTATGGCTACACCTTC. As protein: CASSHAGPNYGYTF.

This clonotype was observed at least ten times. J is TRBJ1-5 and V is TRBV19, with no clear D. Germline V gene lookup returns CDR1 LNHDA and CDR2 SQIVND (reference sequence). V lost 3 bases and J 6 bases, leaving 6 bases between the germline ends. CDR3 length equals 12 residues. The DNA of the CDR3 is TGTGCCAGTAGTATTTACGGTCAGCCCCAGCATTTT. Translating it yields CASSIYGQPQHF. Full variable domain (missing parts from reference TRBV19 and TRBJ1-5): DGGITQSPKYLFRKEGQNVTLSCEQNLNHDAMYWYRQDPGQGLRLIYYSQIVNDFQKGDIAEGYSVSREKKESFPLTVTSAQKNPTAFYLCASSIYGQPQHFGDGTRLSIL.

This chain connects TRBV5-5 to TRBJ1-3; D perhaps matches TRBD1 (5 bases). The V gene's germline CDR1 is SGHKS and CDR2 YYEKEE (reference sequence). V was clipped by 4 bases and J by 0 bases, with 14 bases between them. This CDR3 has 16 amino acids. DNA of the CDR3: TGTGCCAGCAGCCCGGGGGGACGTAACTCTGGAAACACCATATATTTT. Residues: CASSPGGRNSGNTIYF.

The V and J genes are TRBV25-1 and TRBJ2-7; 8 bases align to TRBD1. Trimming at V came to 4 bases and at J to 0 bases, leaving 5 bases not matched to a gene. Germline CDR1 is MGHDK and CDR2 is SYGVNS. The CDR3 is made up of 15 amino acids. The CDR3: CASSAEDRVSYEQYF. For the CDR3, the DNA is TGTGCCAGCAGTGCTGAGGACAGGGTCTCCTACGAGCAGTACTTC.

J is TRBJ2-5 and V is TRBV10-1; no clear D. CDR1 is WNHNN and CDR2 is SYGVQD in the germline V gene (reference sequence). Trimming shortened V by 4 bases and J by 3 bases, and 12 bases separated the two germline ends. The CDR3 spans 14 residues. The CDR3 bases are TGCGCCAGCAGTGTTCTTTCCGCAAAAGAGACCCAGTACTTC. Amino acids: CASSVLSAKETQYF.

This clonotype has only one observation. The chain uses TRBV2 and TRBJ1-2, with TRBD1 matching 10 bases. The CDR3 length is 13 residues. Germline values: CDR1 SNHLY, CDR2 FYNNEI. V was pared by 7 bases and J by 6 bases, with 5 bases of the junction left unmatched. Written as DNA, the CDR3 is TGTGCCAGCACCCAGACAGGGGGCGATGGCTACACCTTC. The encoded protein is CASTQTGGDGYTF.

Only a few counts were recorded for this clonotype. This CDR3 reads CASSGAGNQPQHF. The DNA for the CDR3 is TGCGCCAGCAGTGGGGCGGGCAATCAGCCCCAGCATTTT. The chain combines TRBV10-1 with TRBJ1-5; D unclear. This CDR3 has 13 amino acids. Germline V gene data show CDR1 as WNHNN and CDR2 as SYGVQD (reference sequence). The ends were cut back, 4 bases at V and 2 bases at J, with 6 bases in the middle.

This clonotype was seen only a few times. V is TRBV3-1 and J is TRBJ2-1, with 10 bases fitting TRBD2. Germline CDR1 LGHDT, CDR2 YNNKEL (reference sequence). The CDR3 is 18 amino acids. J lost 6 bases, V lost 1 base, and 12 bases had no gene match. CDR3 sequence reads: CASSQVPHTLAGSNEQFF. Here the CDR3 DNA reads TGTGCCAGCAGCCAAGTCCCCCATACACTAGCGGGAAGCAATGAGCAGTTCTTC.

The V and J genes are TRBV20-1 and TRBJ2-1, with D possibly matching TRBD1 (6 bases). Germline CDR1 is DFQATT and CDR2 is SNEGSKA (reference sequence). The CDR3 loop spans 13 amino acids. With 6 bases removed from V and 4 bases from J, the gap between germline ends came to 13 bases. The CDR3 DNA is TGCAGTGCGGGGAACAGGGATTACAATGAGCAGTTCTTC. Translating it yields CSAGNRDYNEQFF.

V is TRBV11-1 and J is TRBJ2-3, with D tentatively TRBD1 or TRBD2 (5 bases each). The V gene's germline CDR1 is SGHAT and CDR2 FQDESV (reference sequence). The ends were cut back, 0 bases at V and 2 bases at J, with 12 bases in the middle. The CDR3 spans 16 residues. The CDR3 DNA reads TGTGCCAGCAGCTTAGCGCGTGGGGGATTCACAGATACGCAGTATTTT. Amino acids: CASSLARGGFTDTQYF.

V is TRBV10-3 and J is TRBJ2-2, with a weak D call TRBD1 (5 bases). The V and J ends lost 2 bases and 1 base respectively, with 11 bases between them. Germline values: CDR1 ENHRY, CDR2 SYGVKD. This CDR3 region has 16 residues. For the CDR3, the DNA is TGTGCCATCAGTGAGGGTACAGGACAGAACACCGGGGAGCTGTTTTTT. Translating it yields CAISEGTGQNTGELFF.

This clonotype was picked up many times. This chain connects TRBV11-3 to TRBJ2-2; no clear D gene. Germline values: CDR1 SGHNT, CDR2 YENEEA. The CDR3 is 15 amino acids. The ends were cut back, 2 bases at V and 0 bases at J, with 7 bases in the middle. In DNA, the CDR3 is TGTGCCAGCAGCTTACACGGTACGAACACCGGGGAGCTGTTTTTT. Encoded protein: CASSLHGTNTGELFF.

This clonotype has ten or more counts. The chain uses TRBV6-1 and TRBJ2-7, with 16 bases lining up with TRBD2. Trimming at V came to 3 bases and at J to 6 bases, leaving 2 bases not matched to a gene. The CDR3 sequence is 15 residues long. Germline V gene lookup returns CDR1 MNHNS and CDR2 SASEGT. DNA for the CDR3: TGTGCCAGCAGTGAGGGGACTAGCGGGAGGGGCGAGCAGTACTTC. Protein sequence: CASSEGTSGRGEQYF.

The rearrangement joins TRBV7-3 to TRBJ2-3; D unclear. Trimming pared 2 bases from V and 0 bases from J, leaving 9 bases between. Looked up from germline, CDR1 is SGHTA and CDR2 is FQGTGA. The CDR3 runs to 15 residues. The CDR3 bases are TGTGCCAGCAGCTTACTTAGTACTAGCACAGATACGCAGTATTTT. This codes for CASSLLSTSTDTQYF.

The chain couples TRBV20-1 to TRBJ1-2; TRBD1 agrees at 8 bases. The length of the CDR3 is 14 residues. The germline V gene encodes CDR1 DFQATT and CDR2 SNEGSKA (reference sequence). V was pared by 6 bases and J by 5 bases, with 11 bases of the junction left unmatched. The CDR3 DNA reads as TGCAGTGCCCTGGACAGGGAAGTTGTTTATGGCTACACCTTC. Translation: CSALDREVVYGYTF.

Ten or more counts support this clonotype. The chain is built from TRBV7-2 and TRBJ2-5; perhaps TRBD1 as D (6 bases). Germline V lookup: CDR1 SGHTA, CDR2 FQGNSA. Trimming took off 5 bases at V and 3 bases at J, with 10 bases between the two ends. The length of the CDR3 is 13 residues. The CDR3 coding sequence is TGTGCCAGCAGCCGAGGGGGAGAAGAGACCCAGTACTTC. Translated, it gives CASSRGGEETQYF.

This clonotype came up many times. This rearrangement joins TRBV4-2 to TRBJ2-1; D is undetermined. The CDR3 has 12 amino acids. Trimming cost V 4 bases and J 9 bases, with 10 bases left between them. Germline V CDR1 and CDR2: LGHNA, YNFKEQ. The chain's CDR3 is CASSLPHPEQFF. In nucleotides, the CDR3 is TGTGCCAGCAGCCTTCCCCATCCTGAGCAGTTCTTC.

This clonotype was seen many times. This chain uses TRBV10-3 with TRBJ1-4, with TRBD1 matching over 9 bases. Germline assignment: CDR1 ENHRY and CDR2 SYGVKD. CDR3 length equals 15 residues. J was trimmed by 7 bases and V by 5 bases; bases with no gene match: 8. CDR3 in amino acids: CAISRTGTGSEKLFF. CDR3 sequence (DNA): TGTGCCATCAGTAGGACCGGGACAGGGAGTGAAAAACTGTTTTTT.

This clonotype occurred many times. V and J are TRBV5-1 and TRBJ1-6; D may be TRBD1 (6 bases). The germline CDR1 and CDR2 sequences are SGHRS and YFSETQ. The CDR3 runs 15 residues. Trimming shortened V by 4 bases and J by 5 bases, and 13 bases separated the two germline ends. The CDR3 here is CASSDGTPDNSPLHF. DNA for the CDR3: TGCGCCAGCAGCGATGGGACACCTGATAATTCACCCCTCCACTTT. The whole variable domain, remainder taken from reference TRBV5-1 and TRBJ1-6, is KAGVTQTPRYLIKTRGQQVTLSCSPISGHRSVSWYQQTPGQGLQFLFEYFSETQRNKGNFPGRFSGRQFSNSRSEMNVSTLELGDSALYLCASSDGTPDNSPLHFGNGTRLTVT.

This clonotype was found many times. The chain links TRBV12-3 or TRBV12-4 to TRBJ1-3; D uncertain. The V end lost 5 bases, the J end lost 4 bases, and 12 bases lay between the germline ends. The CDR3 totals 14 residues. CDR3 region: CASSVRTPGNTIYF. The DNA of the CDR3 is TGTGCCAGCAGTGTACGGACTCCGGGAAACACCATATATTTT.

The chain has TRBV19 and TRBJ1-2, with 7 bases aligning to TRBD1. The junction had 7 bases not matched to a gene; V was cut back by 3 bases and J by 6 bases. The CDR3 loop spans 14 amino acids. CDR1 and CDR2 (germline): LNHDA, SQIVND (reference sequence). CDR3 loop: CASSMGPGGNGYTF. The CDR3 DNA reads as TGTGCCAGTAGTATGGGGCCAGGGGGAAATGGCTACACCTTC.

This clonotype occurred a few times. The rearrangement links TRBV14 to TRBJ2-7, with 8 bases that match TRBD1. This CDR3 spans 15 amino acids. Germline V gene lookup returns CDR1 SGHDN and CDR2 FVKESK. J was trimmed by 0 bases and V by 4 bases; bases with no gene match: 5. The CDR3 bases are TGTGCCAGCAGCCCCGGGACAGGCTACTCCTACGAGCAGTACTTC. Translating gives CASSPGTGYSYEQYF.

The gene calls are TRBV9 and TRBJ2-2; D is ambiguous. The CDR3 loop spans 13 amino acids. V shed 3 bases and J shed 2 bases, with 5 bases lying between them. Germline V gives CDR1 SGDLS, CDR2 YYNGEE. The CDR3 DNA follows: TGTGCCAGCAGCGCGCAAAACACCGGGGAGCTGTTTTTT. It encodes CASSAQNTGELFF.